This entry lists 7 T cell receptor beta chains sequenced from one sample in a study of T cell changes during pregnancy in multiple sclerosis. Repertoires were generated with immunoSEQ multiplex PCR, while TCRdb's copy carries only in-frame clones and drops some. The table records under 50,000 clones, just over 90% of them present only once. The sequencing here drew on CD8+ T cells from peripheral blood mononuclear cells, taken after pregnancy. The receptors derive from a female donor with multiple sclerosis, enrolled in a pregnancy study.

This chain uses TRBV4-1 with TRBJ2-7; TRBD2 is a possible D gene (6 bases). The CDR3 contains 11 residues. Trimming left V 4 bases short and J 6 bases short, with 7 bases between. Germline CDR1 reads MGHRA; CDR2 reads YSYEKL. The CDR3 spells CASSLGGEQYF. In DNA form, the CDR3 reads TGCGCCAGCAGCCTCGGGGGCGAGCAGTACTTC.

The J gene is TRBJ2-7, the V gene TRBV7-6; possibly TRBD1 for D (5 bases). The CDR3 covers 13 residues. Trimming took 0 bases from V and 5 from J, leaving 8 bases between them. CDR1 SGHVS and CDR2 FNYEAQ come from the germline V gene. CDR3 sequence: CASSLAQGNEQYF. DNA of the CDR3: TGTGCCAGCAGCTTAGCTCAGGGAAACGAGCAGTACTTC.

The rearrangement uses TRBV19 and TRBJ1-1; D call uncertain. The CDR3 loop spans 13 amino acids. Germline CDR1 and CDR2: LNHDA and SQIVND (reference sequence). Deletions cut 11 bases from V and 0 bases from J, with 13 bases between. Here the CDR3 reads CAGSSGLNTEAFF. CDR3 DNA sequence: TGTGCCGGTTCGTCGGGGTTGAACACTGAAGCTTTCTTT.

The V call is TRBV7-9, the J call TRBJ1-1; tentative D call: TRBD1 (6 bases). This CDR3 is built from 13 residues. V lost 1 base, J lost 5 bases, and 8 bases lay in between. Germline V gene sequence: CDR1 SEHNR, CDR2 FQNEAQ (reference sequence). The CDR3 protein is CASSLGGLTEAFF. The CDR3 coding sequence is TGTGCCAGCAGCTTAGGGGGGCTGACTGAAGCTTTCTTT.

This chain uses TRBV5-4 with TRBJ2-7; 7 bases fit TRBD1. The CDR3 runs 16 residues. Germline values: CDR1 SGHNT, CDR2 YYREEE (reference sequence). V was clipped by 4 bases and J by 0 bases; unmatched bases: 10. CDR3 region: CASSRTGPLTSYEQYF. CDR3 nucleotides: TGTGCCAGCAGCAGGACAGGCCCTTTGACCTCCTACGAGCAGTACTTC.

Many counts were recorded for this clone. This sequence joins TRBV7-6 and TRBJ2-1; 8 nucleotides agree with TRBD1. Germline CDR1 is SGHVS and CDR2 is FNYEAQ. The CDR3 has 16 amino acids. The V and J ends lost 6 bases and 0 bases, in that order; junction bases with no gene match: 7. The CDR3 nucleotides are TGTGCCAGCAGGAGTACAGGGGGAAGCTCCTACAATGAGCAGTTCTTC. Residues: CASRSTGGSSYNEQFF.

This clone was seen only a few times. This rearrangement joins TRBV4-1 to TRBJ1-2; TRBD1 matches 7 bases. Germline V lookup: CDR1 MGHRA, CDR2 YSYEKL. This CDR3 region has 15 residues. Trimming took 7 bases from V and 0 from J; bases not matched to a gene: 8. The CDR3 region has the DNA TGCGCCAGCAACAGACAGGGAGAATCTAACTATGGCTACACCTTC. The encoded protein is CASNRQGESNYGYTF.